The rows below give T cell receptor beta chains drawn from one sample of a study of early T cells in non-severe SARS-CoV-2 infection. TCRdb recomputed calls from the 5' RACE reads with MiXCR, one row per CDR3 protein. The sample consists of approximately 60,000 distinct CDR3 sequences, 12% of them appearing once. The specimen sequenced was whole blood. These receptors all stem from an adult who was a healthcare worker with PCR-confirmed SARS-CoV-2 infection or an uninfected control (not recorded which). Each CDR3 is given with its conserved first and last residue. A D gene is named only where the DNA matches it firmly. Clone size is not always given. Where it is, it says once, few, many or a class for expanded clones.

cdr3_nt: TGTGCCAGCAGCTTAGGTTTTCCGAGCACAGATACGCAGTATTTT; cdr3_aa: CASSLGFPSTDTQYF; d_call: NA; v_call: TRBV7-9; j_call: TRBJ2-3; clone_size: many
cdr3_nt: TGTGCCAGTAGTATAGGACAGGGGATCGGGGGCAATCAGCCCCAGCATTTT; cdr3_aa: CASSIGQGIGGNQPQHF; d_call: TRBD1; v_call: TRBV19; j_call: TRBJ1-5; clone_size: few
cdr3_nt: TGTGCCAGCAGCTTGCCGAGGAGCAGGGAGACCCAGTACTTC; cdr3_aa: CASSLPRSRETQYF; d_call: NA; v_call: TRBV7-8; j_call: TRBJ2-5; clone_size: NA
cdr3_nt: TGCAGTGCTAGTACAGGGATGGTTGAAGCTTTCTTT; cdr3_aa: CSASTGMVEAFF; d_call: NA; v_call: TRBV20-1; j_call: TRBJ1-1; clone_size: few
cdr3_nt: TGCAGCGTTGAAGTACAAGGTTACGAGCAGTACTTC; cdr3_aa: CSVEVQGYEQYF; d_call: NA; v_call: TRBV29-1; j_call: TRBJ2-7; clone_size: NA
cdr3_nt: TGTGCTAGCAGCTTAGATAGAGTTCGGGGCAGGGCCGTATCGGACGAGCAGTACTTC; cdr3_aa: CASSLDRVRGRAVSDEQYF; d_call: NA; v_call: TRBV7-7; j_call: TRBJ2-7; clone_size: NA
cdr3_nt: TGTGCCAGCAGTTTATCCGGCTCCCGCCCCTACAATGAGCAGTTCTTC; cdr3_aa: CASSLSGSRPYNEQFF; d_call: NA; v_call: TRBV28; j_call: TRBJ2-1; clone_size: many
cdr3_nt: TGCAGTGCTAGAGATGGGGCGAAGGGCACTGAAGCTTTCTTT; cdr3_aa: CSARDGAKGTEAFF; d_call: NA; v_call: TRBV20-1; j_call: TRBJ1-1; clone_size: few
cdr3_nt: TGCAGTGCTACCTGGCTACGGGTCGCTGAAGCTTTCTTT; cdr3_aa: CSATWLRVAEAFF; d_call: NA; v_call: TRBV20-1; j_call: TRBJ1-1; clone_size: NA
cdr3_nt: TGTGCCAGCAGCCCAAGACTCACCAAGCCCTCCTACGAGCAGTACTTC; cdr3_aa: CASSPRLTKPSYEQYF; d_call: NA; v_call: TRBV7-6; j_call: TRBJ2-7; clone_size: NA
cdr3_nt: TGTGCCAGCAGCTTGCTGCTCGGGGTTTTCGCGAACACCGGGGAGCTGTTTTTT; cdr3_aa: CASSLLLGVFANTGELFF; d_call: NA; v_call: TRBV5-6; j_call: TRBJ2-2; clone_size: few
cdr3_nt: TGCAGTGCTACAATTGGACAGGGGAGGAACACTGAAGCTTTCTTT; cdr3_aa: CSATIGQGRNTEAFF; d_call: TRBD1; v_call: TRBV20-1; j_call: TRBJ1-1; clone_size: NA
cdr3_nt: TGTGCCAGCAGTTTCGCGGGGGGCGAGGAAAAACTGTTTTTT; cdr3_aa: CASSFAGGEEKLFF; d_call: NA; v_call: TRBV28; j_call: TRBJ1-4; clone_size: NA
cdr3_nt: TGTGCCAGCAGCTCCCCCGGGACTGCACCAGAAGCTTTCTTT; cdr3_aa: CASSSPGTAPEAFF; d_call: NA; v_call: TRBV7-3; j_call: TRBJ1-1; clone_size: few
cdr3_nt: TGCGCCAGCAGTCGAGCGTTTGTGGGGGGTCCAGATACGCAGTATTTT; cdr3_aa: CASSRAFVGGPDTQYF; d_call: NA; v_call: TRBV10-1; j_call: TRBJ2-3; clone_size: NA
cdr3_nt: TGTGCCAGCAGCTTAGACGGGGATACAGCTTTCTTT; cdr3_aa: CASSLDGDTAFF; d_call: NA; v_call: TRBV11-3; j_call: TRBJ1-1; clone_size: NA
cdr3_nt: TGTGCCAGCAGTGGAGTAGGGTTGCACGAGCAGTACTTC; cdr3_aa: CASSGVGLHEQYF; d_call: NA; v_call: TRBV6-1; j_call: TRBJ2-7; clone_size: few
cdr3_nt: TGTGCCAGCAGCCGCAGGACTGTCGGCGGATCTTACGAGCAGTACTTC; cdr3_aa: CASSRRTVGGSYEQYF; d_call: NA; v_call: TRBV7-2; j_call: TRBJ2-7; clone_size: NA
cdr3_nt: TGTGCCAGTAGTATTGTAGCCGCAATGTACAATGAGCAGTTCTTC; cdr3_aa: CASSIVAAMYNEQFF; d_call: NA; v_call: TRBV19; j_call: TRBJ2-1; clone_size: NA
cdr3_nt: TGCGCCAGCACCATAGGCGGGACAGGGCATGGCTACACCTTC; cdr3_aa: CASTIGGTGHGYTF; d_call: TRBD1; v_call: TRBV5-1; j_call: TRBJ1-2; clone_size: many
cdr3_nt: TGTGCCAGCAGCTCCGGTACGAACACCGGGGAGCTGTTTTTT; cdr3_aa: CASSSGTNTGELFF; d_call: NA; v_call: TRBV7-2; j_call: TRBJ2-2; clone_size: NA
cdr3_nt: TGTGCCAGCAGTCCGCCGAGGGAAGGGTACGAGCAGTACTTC; cdr3_aa: CASSPPREGYEQYF; d_call: NA; v_call: TRBV25-1; j_call: TRBJ2-7; clone_size: many
cdr3_nt: TGTGCCAGCAGCCCCGGGGGTAGGCAAGAGACCCAGTACTTC; cdr3_aa: CASSPGGRQETQYF; d_call: NA; v_call: TRBV5-4; j_call: TRBJ2-5; clone_size: many
cdr3_nt: TGTGCCAGCAAAATTGGGACTAACACTGAAGCTTTCTTT; cdr3_aa: CASKIGTNTEAFF; d_call: NA; v_call: TRBV12-3/TRBV12-4; j_call: TRBJ1-1; clone_size: many
cdr3_nt: TGTGCCAGCTCCCTCGAAGGGGGCCTCACTGAAGCTTTCTTT; cdr3_aa: CASSLEGGLTEAFF; d_call: TRBD1; v_call: TRBV18; j_call: TRBJ1-1; clone_size: few
cdr3_nt: TGTGCCAGCACCCGGGGGGCCTCCTACGAGCAGTACTTC; cdr3_aa: CASTRGASYEQYF; d_call: NA; v_call: TRBV12-3/TRBV12-4; j_call: TRBJ2-7; clone_size: many
cdr3_nt: TGTGCCAGTCTTCCTGACGGGCGGTCCTACAATGAGCAGTTCTTC; cdr3_aa: CASLPDGRSYNEQFF; d_call: NA; v_call: TRBV19; j_call: TRBJ2-1; clone_size: few
cdr3_nt: TGCAGCGTTTATCTTGATGGCTACACCTTC; cdr3_aa: CSVYLDGYTF; d_call: NA; v_call: TRBV29-1; j_call: TRBJ1-2; clone_size: many
cdr3_nt: TGCAGCGTTGGGGGACAGGACTTCCCCTACGAGCAGTACTTC; cdr3_aa: CSVGGQDFPYEQYF; d_call: TRBD1; v_call: TRBV29-1; j_call: TRBJ2-7; clone_size: few
cdr3_nt: TGTGCCTGGAGTGGTCTTTGGGAGCAGTACTTC; cdr3_aa: CAWSGLWEQYF; d_call: NA; v_call: TRBV30; j_call: TRBJ2-7; clone_size: many
cdr3_nt: NA; cdr3_aa: CASSSGGEQFF; d_call: NA; v_call: TRBV19; j_call: TRBJ2-1; clone_size: many
cdr3_nt: TGTGCCAGCAGCCCCCAGGGGGGCGGTATTGACTATGGCTACACCTTC; cdr3_aa: CASSPQGGGIDYGYTF; d_call: TRBD1; v_call: TRBV6-4; j_call: TRBJ1-2; clone_size: medium-sized
cdr3_nt: TGTGCTAGCAGCTTAAGGGGGGAAAACTATGGCTACACCTTC; cdr3_aa: CASSLRGENYGYTF; d_call: NA; v_call: TRBV7-7; j_call: TRBJ1-2; clone_size: few
cdr3_nt: TGTGCCAGTAGCATTTTTGGGGCGAAGAACACTGAAGCTTTCTTT; cdr3_aa: CASSIFGAKNTEAFF; d_call: NA; v_call: TRBV19; j_call: TRBJ1-1; clone_size: many
cdr3_nt: TGTGCCAGCAGCTTTGACCGGGACAGGGGTATGAACACTGAAGCTTTCTTT; cdr3_aa: CASSFDRDRGMNTEAFF; d_call: TRBD1; v_call: TRBV7-6; j_call: TRBJ1-1; clone_size: NA
cdr3_nt: TGTGCCGCACGAGGTCCTCGGGGGAGCGAGCAGTACTTC; cdr3_aa: CAARGPRGSEQYF; d_call: NA; v_call: TRBV10-3; j_call: TRBJ2-7; clone_size: NA
cdr3_nt: TGCAGCGTTGCGGGGCAAGAGACCCAGTACTTC; cdr3_aa: CSVAGQETQYF; d_call: NA; v_call: TRBV29-1; j_call: TRBJ2-5; clone_size: NA
cdr3_nt: TGTGCCAGCAAGACAGGGAGCAATGAGCAGTTCTTC; cdr3_aa: CASKTGSNEQFF; d_call: TRBD1; v_call: TRBV6-5; j_call: TRBJ2-1; clone_size: NA
cdr3_nt: TGCAGTGCTAGAGATCTTAACGCTGCCTCTGGAAACACCATATATTTT; cdr3_aa: CSARDLNAASGNTIYF; d_call: NA; v_call: TRBV20-1; j_call: TRBJ1-3; clone_size: many
cdr3_nt: TGCGCCAGCAGTGAGTCAATAGCCAAAAACATTCAGTACTTC; cdr3_aa: CASSESIAKNIQYF; d_call: NA; v_call: TRBV10-1; j_call: TRBJ2-4; clone_size: once
cdr3_nt: TGTGCCAGCAGCCCTTCCTCGACAGATACGCAGTATTTT; cdr3_aa: CASSPSSTDTQYF; d_call: NA; v_call: TRBV3-1; j_call: TRBJ2-3; clone_size: many
cdr3_nt: TGTGCCAGCAGTTCCTCGACTCTGAGCCTCACTGAAGCTTTCTTT; cdr3_aa: CASSSSTLSLTEAFF; d_call: NA; v_call: TRBV6-1; j_call: TRBJ1-1; clone_size: NA
cdr3_nt: TGCAGCGTTGAAGATCAAAAGGGGTCAGATACGCAGTATTTT; cdr3_aa: CSVEDQKGSDTQYF; d_call: NA; v_call: TRBV29-1; j_call: TRBJ2-3; clone_size: few
cdr3_nt: TGCAGTGCTAGAGACCGGTCAAACTATGGCTACACCTTC; cdr3_aa: CSARDRSNYGYTF; d_call: NA; v_call: TRBV20-1; j_call: TRBJ1-2; clone_size: few
cdr3_nt: TGTGCCAGCAGCCTTCTGACAGCTCAAGAGACCCAGTACTTC; cdr3_aa: CASSLLTAQETQYF; d_call: NA; v_call: TRBV7-2; j_call: TRBJ2-5; clone_size: few
cdr3_nt: TGTGCCAGCAGTTCCCCCTCTAGCTCCTACGAGCAGTACTTC; cdr3_aa: CASSSPSSSYEQYF; d_call: NA; v_call: TRBV12-3/TRBV12-4; j_call: TRBJ2-7; clone_size: many
cdr3_nt: TGTGCCAGCAACGCCGCTGGATCAGATACGCAGTATTTT; cdr3_aa: CASNAAGSDTQYF; d_call: NA; v_call: TRBV2; j_call: TRBJ2-3; clone_size: NA
cdr3_nt: TGCGCCAGCAGCGGTGGGACAGGGACACATGGCTACACCTTC; cdr3_aa: CASSGGTGTHGYTF; d_call: TRBD1; v_call: TRBV5-1; j_call: TRBJ1-2; clone_size: NA
cdr3_nt: TGTGCCAGCAGCACGGGACAGGGGGCGGGAGAGCAGTACTTC; cdr3_aa: CASSTGQGAGEQYF; d_call: TRBD1; v_call: TRBV7-9; j_call: TRBJ2-7; clone_size: many
cdr3_nt: TGTGCCAGCTCACCGGGGCAGGGGGACTCCTATGGCTACACCTTC; cdr3_aa: CASSPGQGDSYGYTF; d_call: TRBD1; v_call: TRBV18; j_call: TRBJ1-2; clone_size: few